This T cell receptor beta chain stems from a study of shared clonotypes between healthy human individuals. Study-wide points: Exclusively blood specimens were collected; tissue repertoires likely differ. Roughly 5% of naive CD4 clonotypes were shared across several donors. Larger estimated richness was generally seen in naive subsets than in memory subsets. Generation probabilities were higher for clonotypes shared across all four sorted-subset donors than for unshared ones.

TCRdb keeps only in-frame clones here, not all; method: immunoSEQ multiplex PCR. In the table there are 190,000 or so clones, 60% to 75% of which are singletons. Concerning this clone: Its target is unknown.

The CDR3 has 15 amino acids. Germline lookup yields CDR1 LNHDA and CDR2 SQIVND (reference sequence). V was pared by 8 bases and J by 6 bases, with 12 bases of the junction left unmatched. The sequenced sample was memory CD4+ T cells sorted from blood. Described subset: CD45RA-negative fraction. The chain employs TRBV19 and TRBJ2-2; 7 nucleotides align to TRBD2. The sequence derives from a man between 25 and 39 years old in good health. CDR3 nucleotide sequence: TGTGCCAGTGGGGGGGTTCAGGGCCCCGCCGGGGAGCTGTTTTTT. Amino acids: CASGGVQGPAGELFF.